This T cell receptor beta chain comes out of a study of molecular identifiers for immune sequencing clone quantification. V shed 7 bases and J shed 3 bases, with 12 bases lying between them. The CDR3 length is 14 residues. Bulk TCR libraries were made with methods that had been previously described and with listed TCR primers. TCRdb passed the PCR reads through MiXCR, listing each CDR3 protein once. The sample records 460,000 or so distinct CDR3 sequences, around 21% being singletons. There are many counts of this clonotype. This TCR was recovered from a human donor in good health. Some libraries in this study had Jurkat cell RNA spiked in. The sequenced sample was naive CD8+ T cells from blood, with Jurkat cell RNA spiked in. Subset described: FACS-sorted CD8+CD4-CCR7+CD45RA+ naive T cells. The chain combines TRBV12-3 or TRBV12-4 with TRBJ1-4, with a tentative D call TRBD1 (5 bases). The CDR3 bases are TGTGCCAGCATCGGGGCTCGGGCTAATGAAAAACTGTTTTTT. As protein: CASIGARANEKLFF.